This entry lists 5 T cell receptor beta chains sequenced from one sample in a study of long-term antiretroviral therapy in people with HIV. Researchers ran immunoSEQ v3.0 at survey level. Profiling relied on immunoSEQ multiplex PCR, and the TCRdb table lists in-frame clones only, not all of them. Of approximately 13,000 clones listed, nearly 85% are singletons. Here the sequenced sample was unsorted PBMCs, taken 1.8 years before starting antiretroviral therapy. Receptor source: a woman aged 40 to 50 with HIV.

The chain couples TRBV28 to TRBJ2-7; D gene unclear. The CDR3 covers 16 residues. CDR1 is MDHEN, CDR2 SYDVKM, per germline. With 5 bases removed from V and 3 bases from J, the gap between germline ends came to 20 bases. The CDR3 is CASSPAYMTGIYEQYF. Written as DNA, the CDR3 is TGTGCCAGCAGTCCCGCGTACATGACTGGGATCTACGAGCAGTACTTC.

V gene TRBV11-3 combines with J gene TRBJ1-4; D not certain. V lost 2 bases and J lost 8, with 9 bases in between. Germline CDR1 SGHNT, CDR2 YENEEA. The CDR3 extends over 13 amino acids. Written as DNA, the CDR3 is TGTGCCAGCAGCTTAACGGACGGCGAAAAACTGTTTTTT. Its protein product is CASSLTDGEKLFF.

The chain links TRBV6-5 to TRBJ1-3; 9 bases map to TRBD1. Germline assignment: CDR1 MNHEY and CDR2 SVGAGI. This CDR3 contains 16 residues. The V segment lost 0 bases and the J segment 6 bases; nucleotides outside the gene matches: 6. The CDR3 loop reads CASSYSGQGIENTIYF. The CDR3 DNA follows: TGTGCCAGCAGTTACTCGGGACAGGGAATAGAAAACACCATATATTTT.

The gene calls are TRBV2 and TRBJ2-5; weak D call: TRBD2 (8 bases). Germline assignment: CDR1 SNHLY and CDR2 FYNNEI. V dropped 2 bases and J dropped 5 bases, with 21 bases sitting between them. The CDR3 runs 17 residues. This chain's CDR3 is CASSERGPGLGRETQYF. The DNA for the CDR3 is TGTGCCAGCAGTGAAAGGGGGCCGGGACTAGGGCGGGAGACCCAGTACTTC.

The rearrangement links TRBV11-2 to TRBJ2-3; either TRBD1 or TRBD2 may supply D (6 bases each). Germline loops: CDR1 SGHAT, CDR2 FQNNGV. The V end was cut by 4 bases, the J end by 3 bases, with 11 bases between. This CDR3 comprises 14 residues. CDR3 amino acids: CASSSGGGTDTQYF. CDR3 DNA: TGTGCCAGCAGCTCCGGGGGCGGGACAGATACGCAGTATTTT.